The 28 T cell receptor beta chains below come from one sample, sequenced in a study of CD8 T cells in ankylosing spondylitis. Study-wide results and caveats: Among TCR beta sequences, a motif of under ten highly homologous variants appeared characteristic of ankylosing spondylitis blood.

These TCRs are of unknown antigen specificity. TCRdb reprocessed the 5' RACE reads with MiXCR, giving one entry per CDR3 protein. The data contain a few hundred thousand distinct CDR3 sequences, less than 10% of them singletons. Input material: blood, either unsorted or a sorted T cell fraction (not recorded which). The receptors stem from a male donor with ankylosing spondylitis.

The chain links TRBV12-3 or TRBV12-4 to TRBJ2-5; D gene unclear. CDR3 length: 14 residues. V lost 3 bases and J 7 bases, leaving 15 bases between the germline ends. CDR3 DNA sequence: TGTGCCAGCAGTTTGGGCCTTATAGCAGGGACCCAGTACTTC. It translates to CASSLGLIAGTQYF.

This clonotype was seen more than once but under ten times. The CDR3 nucleotides are TGCGCCAGCAGCTCGTTTTCGGTAGCGGGATTCCGCGAGCAGTTCTTC. As protein: CASSSFSVAGFREQFF. V and J are TRBV5-1 and TRBJ2-1, with 8 bases matching TRBD2. With V trimmed by 3 bases and J by 10 bases, 15 bases remained unmatched. The CDR3 spans 16 residues. The V gene's germline CDR1 is SGHRS and CDR2 YFSETQ.

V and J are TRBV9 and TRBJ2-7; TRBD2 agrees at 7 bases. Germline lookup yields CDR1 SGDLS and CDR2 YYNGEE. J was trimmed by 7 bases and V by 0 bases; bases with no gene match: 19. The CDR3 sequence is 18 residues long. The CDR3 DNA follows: TGTGCCAGCAGCGTAGGGATCCCAAACGTAGCGGGCCTCCATGAGCAGTACTTC. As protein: CASSVGIPNVAGLHEQYF.

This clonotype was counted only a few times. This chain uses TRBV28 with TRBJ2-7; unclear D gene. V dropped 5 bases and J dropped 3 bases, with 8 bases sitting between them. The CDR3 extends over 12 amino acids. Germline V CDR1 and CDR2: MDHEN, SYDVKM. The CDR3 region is CASSTTYYEQYF. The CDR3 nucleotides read TGTGCCAGCAGTACTACTTACTACGAGCAGTACTTC.

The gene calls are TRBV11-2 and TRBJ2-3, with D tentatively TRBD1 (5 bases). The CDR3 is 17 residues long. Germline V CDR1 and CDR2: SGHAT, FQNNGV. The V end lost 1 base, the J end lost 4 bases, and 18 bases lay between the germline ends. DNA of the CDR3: TGTGCCAGCAGCTTAGTTCTAGGGCAGGGCAGGCCAGATACGCAGTATTTT. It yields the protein CASSLVLGQGRPDTQYF.

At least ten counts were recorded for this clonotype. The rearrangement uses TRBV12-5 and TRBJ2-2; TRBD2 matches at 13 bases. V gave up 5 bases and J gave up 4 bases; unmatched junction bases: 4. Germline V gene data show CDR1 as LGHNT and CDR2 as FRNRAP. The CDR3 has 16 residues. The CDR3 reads CASGPGTSGITGELFF. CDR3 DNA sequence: TGTGCTAGTGGTCCGGGGACTAGCGGGATCACCGGGGAGCTGTTTTTT.

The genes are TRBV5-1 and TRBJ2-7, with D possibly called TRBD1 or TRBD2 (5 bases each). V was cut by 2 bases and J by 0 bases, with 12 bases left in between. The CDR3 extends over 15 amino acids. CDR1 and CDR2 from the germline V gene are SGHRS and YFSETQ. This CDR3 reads CASSFGAGGSYEQYF. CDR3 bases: TGCGCCAGCAGCTTCGGGGCGGGCGGCTCCTACGAGCAGTACTTC.

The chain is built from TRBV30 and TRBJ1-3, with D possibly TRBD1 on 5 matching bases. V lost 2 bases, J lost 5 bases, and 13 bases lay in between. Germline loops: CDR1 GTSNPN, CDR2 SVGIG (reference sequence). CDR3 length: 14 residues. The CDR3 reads CAWSSPGQRNTIYF. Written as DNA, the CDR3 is TGTGCCTGGAGTTCCCCAGGACAAAGAAACACCATATATTTT.

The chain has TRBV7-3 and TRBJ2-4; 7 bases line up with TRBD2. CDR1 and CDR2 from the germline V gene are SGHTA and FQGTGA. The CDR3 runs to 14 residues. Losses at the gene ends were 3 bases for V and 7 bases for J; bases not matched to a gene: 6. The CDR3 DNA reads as TGTGCCAGCAGCTTCGGCGGGAGAGGGAACATTCAGTACTTC. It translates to CASSFGGRGNIQYF.

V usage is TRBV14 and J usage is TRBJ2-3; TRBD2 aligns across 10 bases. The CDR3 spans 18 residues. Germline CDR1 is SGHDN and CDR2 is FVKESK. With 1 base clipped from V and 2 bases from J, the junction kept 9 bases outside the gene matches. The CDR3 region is CASSQVHSGRSNTDTQYF. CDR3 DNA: TGTGCCAGCAGCCAAGTACATAGCGGGAGGTCAAACACAGATACGCAGTATTTT.

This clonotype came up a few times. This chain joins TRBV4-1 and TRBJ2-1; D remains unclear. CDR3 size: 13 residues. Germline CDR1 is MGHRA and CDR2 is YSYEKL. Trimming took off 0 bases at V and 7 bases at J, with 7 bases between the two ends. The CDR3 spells CASSQEGYNEQFF. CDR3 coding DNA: TGCGCCAGCAGCCAAGAGGGCTATAATGAGCAGTTCTTC.

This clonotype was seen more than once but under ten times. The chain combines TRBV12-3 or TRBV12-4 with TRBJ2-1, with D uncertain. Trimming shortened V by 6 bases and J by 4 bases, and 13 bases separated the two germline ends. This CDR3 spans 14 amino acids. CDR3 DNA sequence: TGTGCCAGCAGCTCCACGACATTGTACAATGAGCAGTTCTTC. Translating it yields CASSSTTLYNEQFF.

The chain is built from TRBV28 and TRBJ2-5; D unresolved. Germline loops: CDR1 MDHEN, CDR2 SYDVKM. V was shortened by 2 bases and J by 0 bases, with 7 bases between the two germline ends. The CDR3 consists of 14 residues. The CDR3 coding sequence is TGTGCCAGCAGTTTACAGCTGTACCAAGAGACCCAGTACTTC. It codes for CASSLQLYQETQYF.

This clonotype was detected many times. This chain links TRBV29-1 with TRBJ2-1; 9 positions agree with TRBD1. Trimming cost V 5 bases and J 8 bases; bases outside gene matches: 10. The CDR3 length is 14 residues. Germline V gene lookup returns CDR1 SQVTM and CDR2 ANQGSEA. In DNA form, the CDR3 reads TGCAGCGTTTCAACCGGGACAGGGACATATGAGCAGTTCTTC. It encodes CSVSTGTGTYEQFF.

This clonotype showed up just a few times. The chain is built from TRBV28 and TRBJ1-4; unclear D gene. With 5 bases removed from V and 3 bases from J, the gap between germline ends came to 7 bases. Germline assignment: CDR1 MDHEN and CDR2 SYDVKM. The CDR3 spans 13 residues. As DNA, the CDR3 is TGTGCCAGCAGTCCCCGCCCTAATGAAAAACTGTTTTTT. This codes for CASSPRPNEKLFF.

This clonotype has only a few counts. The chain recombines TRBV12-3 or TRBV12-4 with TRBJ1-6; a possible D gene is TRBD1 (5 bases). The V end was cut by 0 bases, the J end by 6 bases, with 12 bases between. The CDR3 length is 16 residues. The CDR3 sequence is CASSLAGGGGNSPLHF. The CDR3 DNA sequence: TGTGCCAGCAGTTTAGCGGGGGGGGGTGGTAATTCACCCCTCCACTTT.

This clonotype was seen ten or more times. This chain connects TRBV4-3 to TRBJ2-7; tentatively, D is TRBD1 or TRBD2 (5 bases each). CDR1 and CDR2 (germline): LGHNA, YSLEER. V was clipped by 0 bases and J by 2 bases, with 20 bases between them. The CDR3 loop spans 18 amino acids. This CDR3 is CASSQDSFLRDGTYEQYF. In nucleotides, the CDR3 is TGCGCCAGCAGCCAAGATTCCTTTCTTCGGGACGGTACCTACGAGCAGTACTTC.

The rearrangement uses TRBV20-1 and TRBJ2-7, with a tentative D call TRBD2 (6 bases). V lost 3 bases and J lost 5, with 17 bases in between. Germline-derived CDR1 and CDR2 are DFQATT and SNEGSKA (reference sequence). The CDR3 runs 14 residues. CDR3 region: CSASRVAETNEQYF. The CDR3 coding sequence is TGCAGTGCTAGTCGAGTAGCGGAGACAAACGAGCAGTACTTC.

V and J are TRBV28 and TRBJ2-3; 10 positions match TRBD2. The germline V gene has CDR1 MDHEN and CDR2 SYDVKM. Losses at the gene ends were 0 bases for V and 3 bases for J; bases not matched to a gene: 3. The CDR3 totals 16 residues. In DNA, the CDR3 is TGTGCCAGCAGTTTATGGGTAGCGGGAGGTACAGATACGCAGTATTTT. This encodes CASSLWVAGGTDTQYF.

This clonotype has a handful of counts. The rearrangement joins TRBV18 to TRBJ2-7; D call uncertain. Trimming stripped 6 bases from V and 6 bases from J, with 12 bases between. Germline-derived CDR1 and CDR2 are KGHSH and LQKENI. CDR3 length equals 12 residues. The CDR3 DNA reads TGTGCCAGCTCCCGGATGGCCGGCGAGCAGTACTTC. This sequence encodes CASSRMAGEQYF. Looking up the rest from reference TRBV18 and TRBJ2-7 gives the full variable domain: NAGVMQNPRHLVRRRGQEARLRCSPMKGHSHVYWYRQLPEEGLKFMVYLQKENIIDESGMPKERFSAEFPKEGPSILRIQQVVRGDSAAYFCASSRMAGEQYFGPGTRLTVT.

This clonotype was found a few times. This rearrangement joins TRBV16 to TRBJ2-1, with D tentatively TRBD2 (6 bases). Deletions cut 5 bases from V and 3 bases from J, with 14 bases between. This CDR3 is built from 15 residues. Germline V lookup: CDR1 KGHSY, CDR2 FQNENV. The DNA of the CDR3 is TGTGCCAGCAGCTTCACTAGCAGGCTCTACAATGAGCAGTTCTTC. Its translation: CASSFTSRLYNEQFF.

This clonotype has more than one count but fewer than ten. CDR3 nucleotides: TGCGCCAGCAGCTTCACAGATGGCAGCTCCTACGAGCAGTACTTC. Amino acid sequence: CASSFTDGSSYEQYF. This chain connects TRBV5-1 to TRBJ2-7; D gene ambiguous. Germline V lookup: CDR1 SGHRS, CDR2 YFSETQ. The ends were cut back, 2 bases at V and 0 bases at J, with 12 bases in the middle. The CDR3 runs to 15 residues. The variable domain in full, completed from reference TRBV5-1 and TRBJ2-7, reads KAGVTQTPRYLIKTRGQQVTLSCSPISGHRSVSWYQQTPGQGLQFLFEYFSETQRNKGNFPGRFSGRQFSNSRSEMNVSTLELGDSALYLCASSFTDGSSYEQYFGPGTRLTVT.

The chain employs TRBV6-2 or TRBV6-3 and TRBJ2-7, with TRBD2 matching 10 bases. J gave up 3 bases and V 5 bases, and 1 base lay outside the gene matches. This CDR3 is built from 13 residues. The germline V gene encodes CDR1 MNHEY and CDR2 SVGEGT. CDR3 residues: CASSGLADYEQYF. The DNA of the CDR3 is TGTGCCAGCAGTGGACTAGCGGACTACGAGCAGTACTTC.

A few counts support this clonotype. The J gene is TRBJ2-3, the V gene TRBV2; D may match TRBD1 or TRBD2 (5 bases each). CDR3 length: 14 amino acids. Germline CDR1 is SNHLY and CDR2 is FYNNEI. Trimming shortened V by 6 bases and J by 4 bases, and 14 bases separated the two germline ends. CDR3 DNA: TGTGCCAGCAGCCATGGGGACGCCCCAGATACGCAGTATTTT. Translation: CASSHGDAPDTQYF.

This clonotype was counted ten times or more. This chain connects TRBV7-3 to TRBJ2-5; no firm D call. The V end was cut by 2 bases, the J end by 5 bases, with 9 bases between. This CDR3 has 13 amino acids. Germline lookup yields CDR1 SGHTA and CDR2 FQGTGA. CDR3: CASSLQPAETQYF. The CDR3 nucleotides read TGTGCCAGCAGCTTACAGCCCGCGGAGACCCAGTACTTC.

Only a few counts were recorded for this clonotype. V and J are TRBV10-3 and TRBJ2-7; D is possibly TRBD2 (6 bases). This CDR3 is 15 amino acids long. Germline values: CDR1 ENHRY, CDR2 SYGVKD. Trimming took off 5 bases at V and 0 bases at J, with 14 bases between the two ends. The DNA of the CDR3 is TGTGCCATCAGTACCGGGACTCCGAGCTCCTACGAGCAGTACTTC. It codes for CAISTGTPSSYEQYF.

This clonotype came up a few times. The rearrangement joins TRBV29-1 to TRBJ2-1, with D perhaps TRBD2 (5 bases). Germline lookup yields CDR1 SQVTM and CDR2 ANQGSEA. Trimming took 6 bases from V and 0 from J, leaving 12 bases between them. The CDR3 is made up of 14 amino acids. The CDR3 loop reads CSVTERSSYNEQFF. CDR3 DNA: TGCAGCGTAACTGAGCGGAGCTCCTACAATGAGCAGTTCTTC.

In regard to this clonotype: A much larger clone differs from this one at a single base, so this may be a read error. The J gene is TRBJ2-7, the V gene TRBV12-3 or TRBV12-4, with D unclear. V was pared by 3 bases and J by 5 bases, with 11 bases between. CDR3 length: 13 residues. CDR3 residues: CASSFSARDEQYF. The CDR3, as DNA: TGTGCCAGCAGTTTTTCCGCAAGGGACGAGCAGTACTTC.